A single sample is the source of the 18 T cell receptor beta chains below, sequenced in a study of T-cell memory formation after mild COVID-19. One entry per CDR3 protein, called by TCRdb with MiXCR from the 5' RACE reads. The top ten hold 24% of the sample, which has over 120,000 distinct CDR3 sequences, approximately 25% seen once. Sequenced material: PBMCs or a T cell subset sorted from them (not recorded which). The receptors here all came from an adult woman who had mild COVID-19 (a few samples of this study predate the infection). Cell type and time point are not known.

The rearrangement links TRBV9 to TRBJ2-3; the D is unclear. Germline lookup yields CDR1 SGDLS and CDR2 YYNGEE. CDR3 length: 14 residues. The V end was cut by 0 bases, the J end by 2 bases, with 7 bases between. The CDR3 loop reads CASSVDLLTDTQYF. The CDR3 nucleotides read TGTGCCAGCAGCGTAGATCTCCTCACAGATACGCAGTATTTT.

This chain uses TRBV9 with TRBJ2-3; D could derive from TRBD1 or TRBD2 (5 bases each). Trimming shortened V by 2 bases and J by 4 bases, and 8 bases separated the two germline ends. This CDR3 contains 13 residues. CDR1 and CDR2 (germline): SGDLS, YYNGEE. This CDR3 is CASSVGTADTQYF. In nucleotides, the CDR3 is TGTGCCAGCAGCGTCGGGACGGCAGATACGCAGTATTTT.

This clonotype was seen a few times. CDR3 in amino acids: CASRRLAPVTGELFF. The CDR3 DNA is TGTGCCAGCAGGAGACTAGCGCCCGTCACCGGGGAGCTGTTTTTT. The chain is built from TRBV6-5 and TRBJ2-2, with 8 bases that match TRBD2. Germline assignment: CDR1 MNHEY and CDR2 SVGAGI. This CDR3 spans 15 amino acids. J was trimmed by 4 bases and V by 6 bases; bases with no gene match: 7.

The V call is TRBV10-3, the J call TRBJ2-5; no clear D gene. V was trimmed by 11 bases and J by 4 bases, leaving 14 bases between them. Per the germline V gene, CDR1 is ENHRY and CDR2 is SYGVKD. This CDR3 has 12 residues. CDR3 amino acids: CASSTGTETQYF. The CDR3 DNA reads TGTGCCTCAAGTACGGGCACAGAGACCCAGTACTTC.

The rearrangement links TRBV4-2 to TRBJ2-3, with 11 bases lining up with TRBD2. V gave up 8 bases and J gave up 2 bases; unmatched junction bases: 15. Germline CDR1 LGHNA, CDR2 YNFKEQ. This CDR3 spans 18 amino acids. The CDR3 region has the DNA TGTGCCAGCGCCGCCGGGCTACTAGCGGGGGTTTCCACAGATACGCAGTATTTT. Its protein is CASAAGLLAGVSTDTQYF.

This clonotype has only a few counts. The chain carries TRBV7-9 and TRBJ2-5, with TRBD2 identical over 8 bases. V was clipped by 5 bases and J by 5 bases; unmatched bases: 4. Germline-derived CDR1 and CDR2 are SEHNR and FQNEAQ (reference sequence). CDR3 length equals 13 residues. In nucleotides, the CDR3 is TGTGCCAGCAGCCGGGGGGGCCGGGAGACCCAGTACTTC. Translation gives CASSRGGRETQYF.

V usage is TRBV12-3 or TRBV12-4 and J usage is TRBJ1-4; no firm D call. Between the trimmed V and J ends, which lost 3 bases and 12 bases, there was a span of 8 bases. This CDR3 contains 11 residues. CDR3 bases: TGTGCCAGCAGTTTTGATCGCCAACTGTTTTTT. Encoded protein: CASSFDRQLFF.

This rearrangement joins TRBV12-5 to TRBJ1-2; 10 bases line up with TRBD1. J was trimmed by 2 bases and V by 3 bases; bases with no gene match: 9. Germline CDR1 LGHNT, CDR2 FRNRAP. The CDR3 runs 17 residues. The CDR3 sequence: CASGFLPRDRGNYGYTF. In DNA form, the CDR3 reads TGTGCTAGTGGTTTTTTGCCGCGGGACAGGGGAAACTATGGCTACACCTTC.

This clonotype showed up just a few times. This chain links TRBV6-6 with TRBJ2-7; D may be TRBD1 (5 bases). V lost 5 bases, J lost 2 bases, and 10 bases lay in between. The CDR3 consists of 13 residues. CDR1 and CDR2 (germline): MNHNY, SVGAGI (reference sequence). The CDR3 sequence is CASSPDTTYEQYF. The CDR3 DNA reads as TGTGCCAGCAGTCCGGACACCACCTACGAGCAGTACTTC.

The chain couples TRBV9 to TRBJ2-1, with 10 bases identical to TRBD1. Germline loops: CDR1 SGDLS, CDR2 YYNGEE. J was trimmed by 6 bases and V by 3 bases; bases with no gene match: 6. This CDR3 comprises 15 residues. The CDR3, as DNA: TGTGCCAGCAGCGCCCCGGGACAGGGGAGCAATGAGCAGTTCTTC. Amino acids: CASSAPGQGSNEQFF.

This clonotype was observed a few times. The gene calls are TRBV27 and TRBJ2-7; D uncertain. Germline V lookup: CDR1 MNHEY, CDR2 SMNVEV (reference sequence). The CDR3 has 14 amino acids. V was cut by 2 bases and J by 2 bases, with 10 bases left in between. The CDR3 sequence: CASSLSAAAYEQYF. CDR3 bases: TGTGCCAGCAGTTTAAGCGCGGCGGCCTACGAGCAGTACTTC.

This clonotype was counted many times. The chain has TRBV24-1 and TRBJ2-3, with D possibly being TRBD1 or TRBD2 (5 bases each). V was shortened by 6 bases and J by 2 bases, with 11 bases between the two germline ends. CDR1 KGHDR and CDR2 SFDVKD come from the germline V gene. The CDR3 is 14 amino acids. The CDR3 protein is CATSLPGLTDTQYF. In DNA, the CDR3 is TGTGCCACCAGTCTTCCGGGGCTCACAGATACGCAGTATTTT.

There are a few counts of this clonotype. This chain joins TRBV10-3 and TRBJ2-4; the D call may be TRBD1 or TRBD2 (5 bases each). V dropped 10 bases and J dropped 9 bases, with 13 bases sitting between them. CDR3 length: 11 residues. CDR1 ENHRY and CDR2 SYGVKD come from the germline V gene. The CDR3 bases are TGTGCCACCCCTCCAGGGAGCATTCAGTACTTC. Translation gives CATPPGSIQYF.

The V gene is TRBV12-3 or TRBV12-4, the J gene TRBJ1-2; D is uncertain. CDR3 length equals 13 residues. V dropped 1 base and J dropped 5 bases, with 8 bases sitting between them. CDR3 DNA sequence: TGTGCCAGCAGTTTAGGGCCAGAGTATGGCTACACCTTC. Its protein product is CASSLGPEYGYTF.

This rearrangement joins TRBV7-2 to TRBJ2-3, with 13 bases fitting TRBD2. The germline V gene encodes CDR1 SGHTA and CDR2 FQGNSA. This CDR3 contains 16 residues. The trim removed 5 bases at V and 0 bases at J, leaving 2 bases unmatched. The CDR3 here is CASSRLAGGSTDTQYF. In DNA, the CDR3 is TGTGCCAGCAGCCGACTAGCGGGGGGTAGCACAGATACGCAGTATTTT.

V is TRBV6-6 and J is TRBJ2-2; 7 bases are shared with TRBD2. The CDR3 runs 16 residues. The germline V gene has CDR1 MNHNY and CDR2 SVGAGI (reference sequence). With 0 bases clipped from V and 2 bases from J, the junction kept 3 bases outside the gene matches. CDR3 amino acids: CASSYSSGINTGELFF. CDR3 DNA: TGTGCCAGCAGTTACTCCAGCGGGATTAACACCGGGGAGCTGTTTTTT.

This sequence joins TRBV7-9 and TRBJ2-1; no firm D call. The CDR3 loop spans 14 amino acids. V shed 7 bases and J shed 1 base, with 11 bases lying between them. Per the germline V gene, CDR1 is SEHNR and CDR2 is FQNEAQ (reference sequence). The CDR3 region is CASMPYGSYNEQFF. DNA for the CDR3: TGTGCCAGCATGCCATACGGATCCTACAATGAGCAGTTCTTC.

This chain uses TRBV12-3 or TRBV12-4 with TRBJ1-4; D gene unclear. The CDR3 covers 14 residues. Trimming cost V 1 base and J 5 bases, with 8 bases left between them. CDR3 protein: CASSLEAYNEKLFF. The DNA of the CDR3 is TGTGCCAGCAGTTTAGAGGCATACAATGAAAAACTGTTTTTT.